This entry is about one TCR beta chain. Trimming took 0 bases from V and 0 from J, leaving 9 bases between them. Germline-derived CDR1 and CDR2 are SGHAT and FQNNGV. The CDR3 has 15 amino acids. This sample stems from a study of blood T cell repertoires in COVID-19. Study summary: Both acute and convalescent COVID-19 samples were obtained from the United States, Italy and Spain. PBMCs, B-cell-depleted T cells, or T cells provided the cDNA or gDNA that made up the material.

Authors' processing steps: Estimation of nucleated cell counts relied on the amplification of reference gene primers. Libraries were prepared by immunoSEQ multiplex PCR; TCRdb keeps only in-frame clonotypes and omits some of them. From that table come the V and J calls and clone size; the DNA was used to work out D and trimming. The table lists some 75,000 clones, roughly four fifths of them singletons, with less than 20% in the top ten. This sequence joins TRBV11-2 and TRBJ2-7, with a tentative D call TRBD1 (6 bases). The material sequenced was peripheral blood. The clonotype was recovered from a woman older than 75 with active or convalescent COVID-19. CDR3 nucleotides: TGTGCCAGCAGCTTAGAAGACAGGAGCTCCTACGAGCAGTACTTC. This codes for CASSLEDRSSYEQYF.